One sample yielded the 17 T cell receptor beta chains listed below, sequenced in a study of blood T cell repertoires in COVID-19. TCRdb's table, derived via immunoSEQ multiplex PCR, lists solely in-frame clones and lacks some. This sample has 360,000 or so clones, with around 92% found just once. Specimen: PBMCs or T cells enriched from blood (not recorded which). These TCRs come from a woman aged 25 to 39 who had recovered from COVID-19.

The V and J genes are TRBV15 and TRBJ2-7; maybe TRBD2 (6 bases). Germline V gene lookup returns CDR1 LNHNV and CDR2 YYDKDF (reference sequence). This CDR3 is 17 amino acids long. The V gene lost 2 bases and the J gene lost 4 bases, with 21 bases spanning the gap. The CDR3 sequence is CATSRPPRSGRRYEQYF. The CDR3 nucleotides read TGTGCCACCAGCAGACCCCCCCGGAGCGGGCGTCGGTACGAGCAGTACTTC.

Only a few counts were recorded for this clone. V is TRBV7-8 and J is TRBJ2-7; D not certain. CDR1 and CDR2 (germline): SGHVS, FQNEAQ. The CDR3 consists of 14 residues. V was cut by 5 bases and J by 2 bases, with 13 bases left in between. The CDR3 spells CASSATIVTYEQYF. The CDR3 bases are TGTGCCAGCAGCGCGACAATCGTAACCTACGAGCAGTACTTC.

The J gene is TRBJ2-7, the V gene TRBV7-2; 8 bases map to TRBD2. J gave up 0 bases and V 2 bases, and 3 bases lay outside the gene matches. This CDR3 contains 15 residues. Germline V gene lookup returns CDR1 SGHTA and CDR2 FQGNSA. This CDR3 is CASSLSGGLSYEQYF. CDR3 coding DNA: TGTGCCAGCAGCTTAAGCGGGGGCCTCTCCTACGAGCAGTACTTC. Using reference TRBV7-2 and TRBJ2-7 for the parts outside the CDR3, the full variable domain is GAGVSQSPSNKVTEKGKDVELRCDPISGHTALYWYRQSLGQGLEFLIYFQGNSAPDKSGLPSDRFSAERTGGSVSTLTIQRTQQEDSAVYLCASSLSGGLSYEQYFGPGTRLTVT.

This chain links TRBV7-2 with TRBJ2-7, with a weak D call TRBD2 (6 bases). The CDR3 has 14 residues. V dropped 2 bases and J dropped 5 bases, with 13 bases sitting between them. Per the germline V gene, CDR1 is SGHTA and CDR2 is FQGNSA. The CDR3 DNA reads TGTGCCAGCAGCTTATATTCTGGAGGGAACGAGCAGTACTTC. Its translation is CASSLYSGGNEQYF.

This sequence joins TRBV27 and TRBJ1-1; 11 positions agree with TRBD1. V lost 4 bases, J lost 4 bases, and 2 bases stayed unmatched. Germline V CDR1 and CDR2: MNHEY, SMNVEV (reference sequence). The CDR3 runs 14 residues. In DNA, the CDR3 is TGTGCCAGCAGTTCCGGGACAGGGGGCACTGAAGCTTTCTTT. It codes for CASSSGTGGTEAFF.

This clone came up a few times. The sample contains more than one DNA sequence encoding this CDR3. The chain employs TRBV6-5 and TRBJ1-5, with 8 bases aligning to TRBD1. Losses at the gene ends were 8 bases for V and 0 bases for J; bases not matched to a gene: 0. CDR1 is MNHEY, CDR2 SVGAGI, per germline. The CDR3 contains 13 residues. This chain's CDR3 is CASGQGSNQPQHF. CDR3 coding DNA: TGTGCCAGCGGACAGGGTAGCAATCAGCCCCAGCATTTT.

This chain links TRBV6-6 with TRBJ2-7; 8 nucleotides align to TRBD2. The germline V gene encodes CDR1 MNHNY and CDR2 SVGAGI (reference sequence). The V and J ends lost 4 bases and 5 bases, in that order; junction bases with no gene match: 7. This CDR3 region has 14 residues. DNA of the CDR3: TGTGCCAGCAGTTCGCGGACTAGCTTGCACGAGCAGTACTTC. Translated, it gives CASSSRTSLHEQYF.

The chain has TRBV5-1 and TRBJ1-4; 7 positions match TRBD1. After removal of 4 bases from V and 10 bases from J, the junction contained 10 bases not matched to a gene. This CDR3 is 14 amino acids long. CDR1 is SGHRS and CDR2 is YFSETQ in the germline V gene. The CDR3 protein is CASSNGQVKGKLFF. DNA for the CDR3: TGCGCCAGCAGCAATGGACAGGTTAAGGGAAAACTGTTTTTT. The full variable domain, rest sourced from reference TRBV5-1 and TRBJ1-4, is KAGVTQTPRYLIKTRGQQVTLSCSPISGHRSVSWYQQTPGQGLQFLFEYFSETQRNKGNFPGRFSGRQFSNSRSEMNVSTLELGDSALYLCASSNGQVKGKLFFGSGTQLSVL.

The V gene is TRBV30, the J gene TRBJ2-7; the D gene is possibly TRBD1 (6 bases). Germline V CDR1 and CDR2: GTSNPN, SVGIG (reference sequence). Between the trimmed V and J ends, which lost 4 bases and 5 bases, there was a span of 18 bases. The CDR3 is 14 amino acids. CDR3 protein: CAWKRGWADHEQYF. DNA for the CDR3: TGTGCCTGGAAAAGGGGGTGGGCGGACCACGAGCAGTACTTC.

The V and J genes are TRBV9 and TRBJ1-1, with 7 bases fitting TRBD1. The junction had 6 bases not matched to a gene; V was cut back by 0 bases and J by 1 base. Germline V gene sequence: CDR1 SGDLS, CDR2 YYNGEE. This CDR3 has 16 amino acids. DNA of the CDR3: TGTGCCAGCAGCGTAGGGAGGGGGCAGAAGAACACTGAAGCTTTCTTT. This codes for CASSVGRGQKNTEAFF.

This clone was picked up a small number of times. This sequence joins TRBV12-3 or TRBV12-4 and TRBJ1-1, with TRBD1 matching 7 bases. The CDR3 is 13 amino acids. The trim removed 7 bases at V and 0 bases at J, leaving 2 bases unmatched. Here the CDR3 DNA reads TGTGCCAGCAAGGGACAGCTGAACACTGAAGCTTTCTTT. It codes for CASKGQLNTEAFF.

The CDR3 DNA is TGCGCCAGCAGCCCAACAGGGGGGAACTATGGCTACACCTTC. This sequence encodes CASSPTGGNYGYTF. The chain uses TRBV5-1 and TRBJ1-2; 8 bases are a match to TRBD1. V lost 4 bases, J lost 2 bases, and 4 bases stayed unmatched. The germline V gene encodes CDR1 SGHRS and CDR2 YFSETQ. The CDR3 runs 14 residues. Supplemented by reference TRBV5-1 and TRBJ1-2, the full variable domain reads KAGVTQTPRYLIKTRGQQVTLSCSPISGHRSVSWYQQTPGQGLQFLFEYFSETQRNKGNFPGRFSGRQFSNSRSEMNVSTLELGDSALYLCASSPTGGNYGYTFGSGTRLTVV.

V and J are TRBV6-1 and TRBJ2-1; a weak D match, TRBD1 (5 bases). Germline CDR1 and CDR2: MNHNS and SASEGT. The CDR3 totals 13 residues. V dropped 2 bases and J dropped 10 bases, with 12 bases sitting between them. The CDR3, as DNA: TGTGCCAGCAGTGAAAGGGCCAGGGAAGAGCAGTTCTTC. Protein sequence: CASSERAREEQFF.

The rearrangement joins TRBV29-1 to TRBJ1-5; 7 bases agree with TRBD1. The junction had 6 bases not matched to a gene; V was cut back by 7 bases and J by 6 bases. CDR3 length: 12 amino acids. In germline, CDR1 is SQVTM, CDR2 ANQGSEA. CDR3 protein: CSAQTGRQPQHF. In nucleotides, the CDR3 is TGCAGCGCACAGACAGGGCGTCAGCCCCAGCATTTT.

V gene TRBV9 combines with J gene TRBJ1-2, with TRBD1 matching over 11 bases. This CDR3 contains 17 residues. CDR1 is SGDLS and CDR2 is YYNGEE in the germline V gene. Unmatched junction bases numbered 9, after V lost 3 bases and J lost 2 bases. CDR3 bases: TGTGCCAGCAGCGGATCAACCGGGACAGGGGGAAACTATGGCTACACCTTC. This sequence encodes CASSGSTGTGGNYGYTF.

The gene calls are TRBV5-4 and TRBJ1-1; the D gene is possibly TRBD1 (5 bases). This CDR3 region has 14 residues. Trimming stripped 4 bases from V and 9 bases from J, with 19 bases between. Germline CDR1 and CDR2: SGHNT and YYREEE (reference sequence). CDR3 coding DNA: TGTGCCAGCAGCCGGACACATCTCCTAGAAAAAGCTTTCTTT. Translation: CASSRTHLLEKAFF.

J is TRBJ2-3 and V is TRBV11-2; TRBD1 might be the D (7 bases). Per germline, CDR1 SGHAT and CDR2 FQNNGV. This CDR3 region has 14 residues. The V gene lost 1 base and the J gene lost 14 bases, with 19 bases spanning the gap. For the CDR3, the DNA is TGTGCCAGCAGCTTAGTTTCGCGACAGGGAGGTTTGTATTTT. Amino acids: CASSLVSRQGGLYF.